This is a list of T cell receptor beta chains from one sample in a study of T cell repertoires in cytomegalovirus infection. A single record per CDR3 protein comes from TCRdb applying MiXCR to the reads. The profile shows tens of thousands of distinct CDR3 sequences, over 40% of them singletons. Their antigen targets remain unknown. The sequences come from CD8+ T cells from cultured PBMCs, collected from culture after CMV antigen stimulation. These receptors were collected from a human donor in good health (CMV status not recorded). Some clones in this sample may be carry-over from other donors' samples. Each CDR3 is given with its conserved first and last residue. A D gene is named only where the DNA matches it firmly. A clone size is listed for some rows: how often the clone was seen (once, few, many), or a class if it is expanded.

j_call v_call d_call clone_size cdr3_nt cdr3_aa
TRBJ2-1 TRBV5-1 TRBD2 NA TGCGCCAGCAGCTTGTTCCTAGCGGGGGGGCCCAATGAGCAGTTCTTC CASSLFLAGGPNEQFF
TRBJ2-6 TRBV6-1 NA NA TGTGCCAGCAGTGACCCCGGGACGGAGCGCTCTGGGGCCAACGTCCTGACTTTC CASSDPGTERSGANVLTF
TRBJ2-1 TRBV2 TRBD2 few TGTGCCAGCAGCGAACAGAAGACTAGCGGCAATGAGCAGTTCTTC CASSEQKTSGNEQFF
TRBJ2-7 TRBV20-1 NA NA TGCAGTGCTAGAGATCCAAGCTCCTACGAGCAGTACTTC CSARDPSSYEQYF
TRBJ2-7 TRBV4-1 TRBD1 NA TGCGCCAGCAGCCAAGAAACGGACAGGGTTAGGCTCGAGCAGTACTTC CASSQETDRVRLEQYF
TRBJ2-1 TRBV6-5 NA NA TGTGCCAGCAGTCTTAGCGGAAGTGAGCAGTTCTTC CASSLSGSEQFF
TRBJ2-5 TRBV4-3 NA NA TGCGCCAGCAGCTCCGAAGGGGCAGAGACCCAGTACTTC CASSSEGAETQYF
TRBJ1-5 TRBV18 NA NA TGTGCCAGCTCACCGGTGGGAGTGGACCGCCCCCAGCATTTT CASSPVGVDRPQHF
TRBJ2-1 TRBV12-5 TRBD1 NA TGTGCTAGTGGTTTCCAACCGGGACAGGGCGGCGATGAGCAGTTCTTC CASGFQPGQGGDEQFF
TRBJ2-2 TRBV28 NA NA TGTGCCAGCAGTTCGACTAGTACCGGGGAGCTGTTTTTT CASSSTSTGELFF
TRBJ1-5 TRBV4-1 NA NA TGCGCCAGCAGCCAAGAGGTTAGGAATCAGCCCCAGCATTTT CASSQEVRNQPQHF
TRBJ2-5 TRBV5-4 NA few TGTGCCAGCAGCTTCCCGGGACTGCAAGAGACCCAGTACTTC CASSFPGLQETQYF
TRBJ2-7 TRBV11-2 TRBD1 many TGTGCCAGCAGCCCGGGACAGATTTACGAGCAGTACTTC CASSPGQIYEQYF
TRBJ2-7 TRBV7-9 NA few TGTGCCAGCAGCTTAGAGTTGGTGAGAAAAGTAGACTTC CASSLELVRKVDF
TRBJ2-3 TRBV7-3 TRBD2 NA TGTGCCAGCAGCTTATTAGGCGGGGGGGCCTACTCAGATACGCAGTATTTT CASSLLGGGAYSDTQYF
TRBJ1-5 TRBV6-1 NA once TGTGCCAGCAGGCTGTCCGGGGGACATAATCAGCCCCAGCATTTT CASRLSGGHNQPQHF
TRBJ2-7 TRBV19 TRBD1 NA TGTGCCAGTAGTGACAGGGCCTACGAGCAGTACTTC CASSDRAYEQYF
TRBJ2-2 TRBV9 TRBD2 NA TGTGCCAGCAGCGGGAGCCCCGGGACTAGCGGGGGGTACGGGGAGCTGTTTTTT CASSGSPGTSGGYGELFF
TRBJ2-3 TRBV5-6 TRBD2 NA TGTGCCAGCAGCTCACCTCTAGCGGCAGATACGCAGTATTTT CASSSPLAADTQYF
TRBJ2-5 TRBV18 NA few TGTGCCAGCTCACCACCGGGGGGCCCCGGCCAAGAGACCCAGTACTTC CASSPPGGPGQETQYF
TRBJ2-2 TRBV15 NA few TGTGCCACCAGCAGAGATCCCTCCTTAGAAGGGGAGCTGTTTTTT CATSRDPSLEGELFF
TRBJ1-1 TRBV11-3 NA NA TGTGCCAGCACTGGCGGGGAAGAGGGGAACACTGAAGCTTTCTTT CASTGGEEGNTEAFF
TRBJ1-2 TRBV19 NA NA TGTGCCAGCGAAGCGGGAAGTAATTACTATGGCTACACCTTC CASEAGSNYYGYTF
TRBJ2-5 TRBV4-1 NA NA TGCGCCAGCAGCCAAGATACCAGGGGGGAGGCGAGCGTAGGACGGTGGCGAGAGACCCAGTACTTC CASSQDTRGEASVGRWRETQYF
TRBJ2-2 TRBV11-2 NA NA TGTGCCAGCAGCCACAACACCGGGGAGCTGTTTTTT CASSHNTGELFF
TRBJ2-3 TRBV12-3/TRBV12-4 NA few TGTGCCAGCAGTCCACGCTCAGGGGGCACAGATACGCAGTATTTT CASSPRSGGTDTQYF
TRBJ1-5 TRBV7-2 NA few TGTGCCAGCAGCCCCTGGGCAGAACAGCCCCAGCATTTT CASSPWAEQPQHF
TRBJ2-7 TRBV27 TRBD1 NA TGTGCCAGCAGCCGGGACAGGGTCGAGCAGTACTTC CASSRDRVEQYF
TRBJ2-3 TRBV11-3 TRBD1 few TGTGCCAGCAGCATCGGGACAGGGACTACAGATACGCAGTATTTT CASSIGTGTTDTQYF
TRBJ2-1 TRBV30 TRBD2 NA TGTGCCTGGGGTAGCGGGAGAGGGCGCGATGAGCAGTTCTTC CAWGSGRGRDEQFF
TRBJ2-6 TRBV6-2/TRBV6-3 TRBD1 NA TGTGCCAGCAGTTCCGGGACAGGGGGTCGCGGGGCCAACGTCCTGACTTTC CASSSGTGGRGANVLTF
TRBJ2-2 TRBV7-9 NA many TGTGCCAGCAGCTCAAACCGGGACAAGAACACCGGGGAGCTGTTTTTT CASSSNRDKNTGELFF
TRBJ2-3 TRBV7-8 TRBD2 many TGTGCCAGCAGCTATGGACTAGCGGAGAACACAGATACGCAGTATTTT CASSYGLAENTDTQYF
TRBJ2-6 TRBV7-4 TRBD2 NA TGTGCCAGCAGCGGCGGACTAGCGGGAATTTCTGGGGCCAACGTCCTGACTTTC CASSGGLAGISGANVLTF
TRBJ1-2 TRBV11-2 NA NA TGTGCCAGCAGCTTAGAGGGGTCCTATGGCTACACCTTC CASSLEGSYGYTF
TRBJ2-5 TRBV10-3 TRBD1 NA TGTGCCACGAAACCGGGACAGGGGGCATTGGGAGAGACCCAGTACTTC CATKPGQGALGETQYF
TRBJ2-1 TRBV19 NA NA TGTGCCAGTAGATTCGGTAACTCCTACAATGAGCAGTTCTTC CASRFGNSYNEQFF
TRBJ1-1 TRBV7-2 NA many TGTGCCAGCAGCCCACGGGGGAGTAACACTGAAGCTTTCTTT CASSPRGSNTEAFF
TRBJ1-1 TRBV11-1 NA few TGTGCCAGCAGCTTTTCAGCGATGAACACTGAAGCTTTCTTT CASSFSAMNTEAFF
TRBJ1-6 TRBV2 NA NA TGTGCCAGCAGTGAAGATTCGTGGAGCTCCTATAATTCACCCCTCCACTTT CASSEDSWSSYNSPLHF
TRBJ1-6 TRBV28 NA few TGTGCCAGCAGTTTAATCGGGACTTTCGGCTCACCCCTCCACTTT CASSLIGTFGSPLHF
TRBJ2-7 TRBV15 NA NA TGTGCCACCAGCAGAGATTTCGGCAGGGGTTGGGACGAGCAGTACTTC CATSRDFGRGWDEQYF
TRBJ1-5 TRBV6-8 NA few TGTGCCAGCAGTGGGGAGGTTCACCAGCCCCAGCATTTT CASSGEVHQPQHF
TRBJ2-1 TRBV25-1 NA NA TGTGCCAGCAGTGATTGGGTCTACAATGAGCAGTTCTTC CASSDWVYNEQFF
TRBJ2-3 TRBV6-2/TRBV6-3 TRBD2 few TGTGCCAGCAGCCCCTCAAAAAGGGACTACCGGAACACAGATACGCAGTATTTT CASSPSKRDYRNTDTQYF
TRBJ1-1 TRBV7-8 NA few TGTGCCAGCAGCTTCGGGGAGGTCACTGAAGCTTTCTTT CASSFGEVTEAFF
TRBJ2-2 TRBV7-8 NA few TGTGCCAGCAGCTTGAAACCACAGTCGGTCGGGGAGCTGTTTTTT CASSLKPQSVGELFF
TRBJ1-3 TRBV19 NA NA TGTGCCAGTAGTCCTTCGTCAGGTTCGGGAAACATCATATATTTT CASSPSSGSGNIIYF
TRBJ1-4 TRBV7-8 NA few TGTGCCAGCAGCTTAAGAGGAGGGGTTGGTGAAAAACTGTTTTTT CASSLRGGVGEKLFF
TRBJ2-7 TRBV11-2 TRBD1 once TGTGCCATCAGGGACAGCTCCTACGAGCAGTACTTC CAIRDSSYEQYF